Given below is one T cell receptor (beta chain) in context. Its specificity is not known. Deletions cut 8 bases from V and 0 bases from J, with 11 bases between. This CDR3 is built from 14 residues. Germline CDR1 is LNHDA and CDR2 is SQIVND (reference sequence). Measured with immunoSEQ multiplex PCR; TCRdb has only the in-frame clones, and not every one. The sample includes roughly 42,000 clones, over 75% of them seen just once. Stated time point: week 5, during vaccination. Vaccination used 300 ug of mutant IDH1 20-mer peptide per dose, with topical imiquimod. In every donor, the tumor was a new WHO grade 3 or 4 IDH1-mutant, ATRX-lost astrocytoma. The data were taken from a study of a mutant IDH1 vaccine in newly diagnosed glioma.

The TCR sequence derives from a man in his forties with glioma. This material consisted of PBMCs, taken from a glioma patient whose treatment included an IDH1 peptide vaccine. The V call is TRBV19, the J call TRBJ1-3; D might be TRBD1 (6 bases). The CDR3 spells CASGQISSGNTIYF. In nucleotides, the CDR3 is TGTGCCAGTGGACAGATCTCCTCTGGAAACACCATATATTTT.